Below are 30 T cell receptor beta chains sequenced from a single sample in a study of tumor-infiltrating lymphocytes in primary liver carcinoma. The researchers obtained blood RNA from unsorted whole blood and also extracted germline DNA. From roughly 500 ng total RNA, TCR beta cDNA was generated with a primer in the constant region. Libraries covering TCR beta were generated through three nested multiplex PCR rounds (using a slightly modified ARM-PCR). Two initial PCR rounds of about 9 cycles each paired TRBV1-TRBV30 forward primers with a C-beta reverse primer. TCRdb itself ran the multiplex PCR reads through MiXCR, one entry per CDR3 protein. The sample yields hundreds of thousands of distinct CDR3 sequences, roughly two thirds seen once. What was sequenced was peripheral blood. The receptors shown here come from a man in his forties or fifties with primary liver carcinoma and hepatitis B virus infection.

A single count supports this clonotype. Since a much larger clone is just one base distant, this may be a read error. The J gene is TRBJ1-5, the V gene TRBV6-5, with TRBD1 matching over 7 bases. Germline V gives CDR1 MNHEY, CDR2 SVGAGI. The CDR3 consists of 14 residues. For the CDR3, the DNA is TGTGACAGCCGGGGCAGGGGGACCAATCAGCCCCAGCATTTT. Protein sequence: CDSRGRGTNQPQHF.

This clonotype has a single count. This chain uses TRBV11-2 with TRBJ2-7; the D is unclear. Germline CDR1 SGHAT, CDR2 FQNNGV. The CDR3 runs to 12 residues. Trimming stripped 10 bases from V and 4 bases from J, with 14 bases between. CDR3 bases: TGTGCCAACAGTTTAGGTTGGTACGAGCAGTACTTC. It yields the protein CANSLGWYEQYF.

V usage is TRBV6-4 and J usage is TRBJ2-1; 8 positions agree with TRBD2. V was pared by 3 bases and J by 8 bases, with 9 bases of the junction left unmatched. This CDR3 spans 15 amino acids. Looked up from germline, CDR1 is MRHNA and CDR2 is SNTAGT. CDR3 DNA sequence: TGTGCCAGCAGTGAGGTCGGGACTAGTGGCCATGAGCAGTTCTTC. It codes for CASSEVGTSGHEQFF.

With regard to this clonotype: The CDR3 does not close with the conserved phenylalanine or tryptophan, likely indicating a read error. The chain has TRBV6-2 or TRBV6-3 and TRBJ2-7; 7 positions match TRBD2. Germline CDR1 and CDR2: MNHEY and SVGEGT. The J segment lost 2 bases and the V segment lost 6 bases, leaving 10 bases of the junction unmatched. This CDR3 has 15 amino acids. The CDR3: CASRPGTSATYEQYY. The CDR3, as DNA: TGTGCCAGCAGGCCCGGAACTAGCGCAACCTACGAGCAGTACTAC.

Comment on this clonotype: One base away lies a much larger clone, so this may be a sequencing read error. The J gene is TRBJ2-1, the V gene TRBV12-5, with D perhaps matching TRBD1 (6 bases). This CDR3 is 13 amino acids long. CDR1 and CDR2 from the germline V gene are LGHNT and FRNRAP. CDR3 residues: CSSGALGQMRQFF. CDR3 bases: TGTTCTAGTGGTGCCCTCGGACAGATGAGGCAGTTCTTC.

This clonotype was counted a few times. The V call is TRBV7-9, the J call TRBJ1-6, with TRBD1 identical over 8 bases. V lost 5 bases, J lost 4 bases, and 7 bases stayed unmatched. CDR1 SEHNR and CDR2 FQNEAQ come from the germline V gene (reference sequence). The CDR3 contains 16 residues. CDR3 residues: CASSLQGVGYNSPLHF. Here the CDR3 DNA reads TGTGCCAGCAGCCTACAGGGGGTGGGTTATAATTCACCCCTCCACTTT.

The V and J genes are TRBV5-6 and TRBJ2-3; D is unclear. In germline, CDR1 is SGHDT, CDR2 YYEEEE. The CDR3 contains 13 residues. V was pared by 1 base and J by 5 bases, with 8 bases between. CDR3 in DNA: TGTGCCAGCAGCTTGTCCTACATAGATACGCAGTATTTT. It specifies CASSLSYIDTQYF.

In this sample, this clonotype turned up once. It may be a read error: a sequence one base away is much more abundant. J is TRBJ2-3 and V is TRBV6-2 or TRBV6-3, with D possibly matching TRBD2 (5 bases). The CDR3 covers 14 residues. Between the trimmed V and J ends, which lost 5 bases and 2 bases, there was a span of 11 bases. In germline, CDR1 is MNHEY, CDR2 SVGEGT. The CDR3 nucleotides read TGTGCCAGCAGTAACGGGGTTTACACAGATACGCAGTATTTT. The encoded protein is CASSNGVYTDTQYF.

This clonotype was seen repeatedly, ten times or more. The rearrangement joins TRBV5-6 to TRBJ2-4; D is undetermined. Germline V lookup: CDR1 SGHDT, CDR2 YYEEEE. This CDR3 is 13 amino acids long. Between the trimmed V and J ends, which lost 6 bases and 0 bases, there was a span of 7 bases. CDR3 sequence reads: CASTSLAKNIQYF. For the CDR3, the DNA is TGTGCCAGCACCTCACTAGCCAAAAACATTCAGTACTTC.

As to this clonotype: It may be a read error: a sequence one base away is much more abundant. The chain is built from TRBV11-3 and TRBJ2-1; 7 bases are shared with TRBD2. Germline V gives CDR1 SGHNT, CDR2 YENEEA. The CDR3 runs to 16 residues. CDR3 protein: CVSSFLSSGSYNEQFF. DNA for the CDR3: TGTGTCAGCAGCTTCCTCTCTAGCGGTTCCTACAATGAGCAGTTCTTC.

With respect to this clonotype: Being one base from a much bigger clone, this may be a read error. The chain joins TRBV29-1 to TRBJ2-7; TRBD1 matches 8 bases. In germline, CDR1 is SQVTM, CDR2 ANQGSEA. CDR3 length equals 13 residues. The CDR3, as DNA: TGCAGCATTGAGAAGACAGGGGCGAGCGAGCAGTACTTC. It is translated as CSIEKTGASEQYF.

This clonotype has ten or more counts. The chain couples TRBV12-3 or TRBV12-4 to TRBJ2-1; unclear D gene. Trimming took off 5 bases at V and 0 bases at J, with 11 bases between the two ends. The CDR3 contains 15 residues. CDR3 sequence: CASSRRLSSYNEQFF. Written as DNA, the CDR3 is TGTGCCAGCAGTCGTCGGTTGAGCTCCTACAATGAGCAGTTCTTC.

This clonotype appeared a few times. V usage is TRBV10-3 and J usage is TRBJ2-1; D unclear. CDR3 length: 15 amino acids. Trimming stripped 6 bases from V and 6 bases from J, with 18 bases between. Germline V lookup: CDR1 ENHRY, CDR2 SYGVKD. DNA for the CDR3: TGTGCCATCAGCCAAGGACCCTCCATGGGCAATGAGCAGTTCTTC. Encoded protein: CAISQGPSMGNEQFF.

This clonotype appeared once. This chain uses TRBV7-8 with TRBJ2-7, with TRBD2 matching over 13 bases. The CDR3 runs to 16 residues. Germline CDR1 and CDR2: SGHVS and FQNEAQ. V gave up 5 bases and J gave up 2 bases; unmatched junction bases: 6. The DNA of the CDR3 is TGTGCCAGCAGCCCTCGACTAGCGGGAGGTCCCTACGAGCAGTACTTC. Translated, it gives CASSPRLAGGPYEQYF.

Concerning this clonotype: A much bigger clone sits one base away, suggesting this may be a read error. DNA for the CDR3: TGTGCCAGCAGGCACCCTATCCTCCGGGACAGTTCCTACGAGCAGTACTTC. Encoded protein: CASRHPILRDSSYEQYF. This rearrangement joins TRBV6-2 or TRBV6-3 to TRBJ2-7; 7 positions agree with TRBD1. The CDR3 spans 17 residues. Unmatched junction bases numbered 15, after V lost 6 bases and J lost 1 base. Germline CDR1 is MNHEY and CDR2 is SVGEGT.

The chain recombines TRBV6-1 with TRBJ2-5, with 11 positions matching TRBD1. V lost 2 bases to trimming and J lost 4 bases; unmatched junction nucleotides: 18. From germline, CDR1 is MNHNS and CDR2 SASEGT. CDR3 size: 20 residues. The CDR3 nucleotides are TGTGCCAGCAGTGAATCTTACCGGACAGGGGGCGCGGTATGGAGAGAGACCCAGTACTTC. Translated, it gives CASSESYRTGGAVWRETQYF.

To note about this clonotype: This CDR3 fails to terminate in the conserved phenylalanine or tryptophan, so it likely reflects a read error. This chain links TRBV7-9 with TRBJ2-1; 9 positions match TRBD1. The CDR3 is 15 amino acids. Per germline, CDR1 SEHNR and CDR2 FQNEAQ (reference sequence). Unmatched junction bases numbered 4, after V lost 5 bases and J lost 2 bases. The CDR3 bases are TGTGCCAGCAGCACGGGACAGGGTGCCTACAATGAGCAGTTCCTC. Protein product: CASSTGQGAYNEQFL.

In its sample, this clonotype was seen many times. One end of the junction is discordant with germline, which a read error may explain. The V and J genes are TRBV6-2 or TRBV6-3 and TRBJ2-7; 7 nucleotides match TRBD1. The CDR3 is 13 residues long. Germline CDR1 MNHEY, CDR2 SVGEGT. Here the CDR3 DNA reads TGCGCCAGCAGCCAAATCAGGGGGTACGAGCAGTACTTC. Protein: CASSQIRGYEQYF.

This clonotype was seen ten or more times. The chain combines TRBV6-6 with TRBJ2-7; perhaps TRBD2 as D (6 bases). Per the germline V gene, CDR1 is MNHNY and CDR2 is SVGAGI (reference sequence). This CDR3 is built from 12 residues. The V end lost 6 bases, the J end lost 6 bases, and 12 bases lay between the germline ends. This chain's CDR3 is CASRSSGGEQYF. The DNA of the CDR3 is TGTGCCAGCAGGTCCTCCGGGGGCGAGCAGTACTTC.

On this clonotype: A much bigger clone sits one base away, suggesting this may be a read error. This chain connects TRBV6-1 to TRBJ2-7, with 7 bases identical to TRBD2. The length of the CDR3 is 15 residues. CDR1 is MNHNS, CDR2 SASEGT, per germline. V shed 7 bases and J 0 bases; nucleotides not matched to a gene: 9. CDR3 nucleotide sequence: TGTGCCAGCATGCCCAGCGGGACGAACTCCTACGAGCAGTACTTC. Its translation: CASMPSGTNSYEQYF.

This clonotype was recorded only once. This CDR3 is missing its conserved last phenylalanine or tryptophan, likely due to a read error. The chain uses TRBV5-4 and TRBJ2-2; D not resolved. Germline assignment: CDR1 SGHNT and CDR2 YYREEE (reference sequence). CDR3 size: 14 residues. V dropped 2 bases and J dropped 5 bases, with 10 bases sitting between them. The CDR3 reads CASSFEAFTGELFS. CDR3 DNA: TGTGCCAGCAGCTTTGAAGCGTTTACCGGGGAGCTGTTTTCT.

At least ten counts were recorded for this clonotype. In nucleotides, the CDR3 is TGTGCCAGCAGTCCGGGACTAGCGGGAGCGAGGGAGCAGTTCTTC. Its translation: CASSPGLAGAREQFF. The genes are TRBV12-3 or TRBV12-4 and TRBJ2-1; 14 bases are a match to TRBD2. This CDR3 region has 15 residues. The V gene end was trimmed by 5 bases and the J gene end by 10 bases; junction bases not matched to a gene: 7.

The CDR3 sequence: CAWSLTVNEQFF. The CDR3 DNA reads TGTGCCTGGAGTTTGACAGTCAATGAGCAGTTCTTC. The chain joins TRBV30 to TRBJ2-1, with D maybe TRBD1 (5 bases). CDR1 and CDR2 from the germline V gene are GTSNPN and SVGIG (reference sequence). This CDR3 has 12 residues. The germline V and J ends were trimmed by 2 bases and 6 bases, with 8 bases remaining between them. The full variable domain, in which reference TRBV30 and TRBJ2-1 provide the parts outside the CDR3, is SQTIHQWPATLVQPVGSPLSLECTVEGTSNPNLYWYRQAAGRGLQLLFYSVGIGQISSEVPQNLSASRPQDRQFILSSKKLLLSDSGFYLCAWSLTVNEQFFGPGTRLTVL.

About this clonotype: Compared with germline, one end of the junction differs, possibly owing to a read error. The chain carries TRBV11-2 and TRBJ2-2; possibly TRBD1 for D (5 bases). This CDR3 comprises 16 residues. Germline V gene data show CDR1 as SGHAT and CDR2 as FQNNGV. The CDR3 protein is CASSSSRGANTGELFF. The CDR3 nucleotides read TGTGCTAGCAGCTCTTCTAGGGGCGCGAACACCGGGGAGCTGTTTTTT.

A remark on this clonotype: This may arise from a read error, as a much more abundant clone is one base away. The V and J genes are TRBV5-1 and TRBJ2-3; 10 bases fit TRBD2. CDR1 is SGHRS, CDR2 YFSETQ, per germline. CDR3 length: 16 amino acids. The CDR3 region has the DNA TGCGCCAGCAACTTGGGCCTAGCGGGAGACACAGATACGCAGTATTTT. Its translation is CASNLGLAGDTDTQYF.

This sequence joins TRBV29-1 and TRBJ1-2; D is uncertain. CDR1 is SQVTM and CDR2 is ANQGSEA in the germline V gene. CDR3 length equals 11 residues. V dropped 6 bases and J dropped 7 bases, with 12 bases sitting between them. The CDR3 loop is CSVRANGGYTF. The CDR3, as DNA: TGCAGCGTACGTGCAAACGGTGGCTACACCTTC.

This rearrangement joins TRBV10-1 to TRBJ2-3, with 8 bases matching TRBD1. The V gene's germline CDR1 is WNHNN and CDR2 SYGVQD (reference sequence). CDR3 length equals 17 residues. Losses at the gene ends were 11 bases for V and 2 bases for J; bases not matched to a gene: 18. The chain's CDR3 is CAGTTGQVSLVTDTQYF. For the CDR3, the DNA is TGCGCCGGAACGACGGGACAGGTCTCACTAGTCACAGATACGCAGTATTTT.

This clonotype was recorded a few times. This chain uses TRBV13 with TRBJ2-7, with 7 bases matching TRBD2. Germline V gene lookup returns CDR1 PRHDT and CDR2 FYEKMQ (reference sequence). J gave up 3 bases and V 1 base, and 6 bases lay outside the gene matches. This CDR3 comprises 15 residues. The CDR3 region is CASSLVSRTSYEQYF. The CDR3 coding sequence is TGTGCCAGCAGCTTAGTTTCGCGGACTAGCTACGAGCAGTACTTC.

As concerns this clonotype: A read error may be the cause here, since a much bigger clone is one base away. V is TRBV10-3 and J is TRBJ2-1, with D unresolved. Germline CDR1 reads ENHRY; CDR2 reads SYGVKD. The CDR3 is 15 amino acids. The CDR3 sequence is CTISEITAPNNEQFF. CDR3 coding DNA: TGTACCATCAGTGAGATCACAGCGCCCAACAATGAGCAGTTCTTC.

V gene TRBV10-3 combines with J gene TRBJ1-2; perhaps TRBD1 as D (5 bases). The germline V gene encodes CDR1 ENHRY and CDR2 SYGVKD. Trimming cost V 6 bases and J 2 bases, with 10 bases left between them. This CDR3 region has 13 residues. The CDR3 reads CAISGTENYGYTF. The CDR3 nucleotides are TGTGCCATCAGCGGGACTGAAAACTATGGCTACACCTTC.